This TCR beta chain emerged from a study of cytomegalovirus exposure and HLA in healthy donors. Study outcomes and limitations: Rare sequences made up most TCRs, while some public TCRs were found in many donors. A highly shared variant cluster was judged a likely technical artifact. Accounts indicate the classifier identified cytomegalovirus status with strong specificity and sensitivity.

Unrecorded immune exposures were likely, despite nominal health at sampling. The PCR had 60 Vbeta and 13 Jbeta primers. Measured with immunoSEQ multiplex PCR; TCRdb has only the in-frame clones, and not every one. This table has some 160,000 clones, around 9.6% appearing once. Losses at the gene ends were 8 bases for V and 3 bases for J; bases not matched to a gene: 10. This CDR3 has 15 amino acids. CDR1 and CDR2 from the germline V gene are MNHEY and SMNVEV (reference sequence). As for this clone: What it binds is not known.

Material for sequencing was PBMCs. This TCR was sampled from a male donor in good health and CMV-seronegative. This rearrangement joins TRBV27 to TRBJ2-7, with 10 positions matching TRBD2. CDR3 DNA: TGTGCCAGCGGAAAAAGCGGGGGGGGCATCTACGAGCAGTACTTC. This codes for CASGKSGGGIYEQYF.